Presented here are 20 T cell receptor beta chains from one specimen sequenced in a study of cytomegalovirus exposure and HLA in healthy donors. With 60 Vbeta and 13 Jbeta primers, the PCR was carried out. Here immunoSEQ multiplex PCR was the method, and the copy in TCRdb shows in-frame clones only, minus some. Counted here are about 160,000 clones, 82% occurring once; the ten biggest clones make up approximately 1.6%. Material for sequencing was PBMCs. All receptors come from a girl between 10 and 17 years old in good health and CMV-seropositive.

The gene calls are TRBV7-8 and TRBJ2-5; TRBD2 agrees at 11 bases. J lost 5 bases, V lost 4 bases, and 3 bases had no gene match. The germline V gene has CDR1 SGHVS and CDR2 FQNEAQ. This CDR3 region has 14 residues. DNA for the CDR3: TGTGCCAGCAGCTCCTTAGCGGGAGGGGAGACCCAGTACTTC. As protein: CASSSLAGGETQYF.

V usage is TRBV27 and J usage is TRBJ2-1; TRBD2 might be the D (5 bases). V was pared by 7 bases and J by 10 bases, with 14 bases between. The CDR3 length is 12 residues. Germline V lookup: CDR1 MNHEY, CDR2 SMNVEV (reference sequence). CDR3 DNA sequence: TGTGCCAGCAATTTTCCCCGAGGGGAGCAGTTCTTC. Protein: CASNFPRGEQFF.

This chain uses TRBV30 with TRBJ2-1, with a weak D call TRBD2 (6 bases). The V end lost 5 bases, the J end lost 11 bases, and 13 bases lay between the germline ends. The V gene's germline CDR1 is GTSNPN and CDR2 SVGIG (reference sequence). This CDR3 spans 11 amino acids. For the CDR3, the DNA is TGTGCCTGGGGGGCTGCGGGGAAGCAGTTCTTC. This sequence encodes CAWGAAGKQFF. The full variable domain, with the rest looked up from reference TRBV30 and TRBJ2-1, is SQTIHQWPATLVQPVGSPLSLECTVEGTSNPNLYWYRQAAGRGLQLLFYSVGIGQISSEVPQNLSASRPQDRQFILSSKKLLLSDSGFYLCAWGAAGKQFFGPGTRLTVL.

The chain employs TRBV10-3 and TRBJ1-5; D remains unclear. Between the trimmed V and J ends, which lost 8 bases and 1 base, there was a span of 6 bases. Germline assignment: CDR1 ENHRY and CDR2 SYGVKD. The CDR3 contains 12 residues. DNA of the CDR3: TGTGCCATCTCGCAGAGCAATCAGCCCCAGCATTTT. It is translated as CAISQSNQPQHF.

The chain employs TRBV28 and TRBJ1-4; 10 bases align to TRBD1. Germline CDR1 MDHEN, CDR2 SYDVKM. The CDR3 runs to 15 residues. The junction had 5 bases not matched to a gene; V was cut back by 6 bases and J by 4 bases. The CDR3 protein is CASRPGTGVNEKLFF. Here the CDR3 DNA reads TGTGCCAGCAGGCCCGGGACAGGGGTTAATGAAAAACTGTTTTTT. Supplemented by reference TRBV28 and TRBJ1-4, the full variable domain reads DVKVTQSSRYLVKRTGEKVFLECVQDMDHENMFWYRQDPGLGLRLIYFSYDVKMKEKGDIPEGYSVSREKKERFSLILESASTNQTSMYLCASRPGTGVNEKLFFGSGTQLSVL.

The chain links TRBV11-3 to TRBJ2-2, with D possibly matching TRBD1 (6 bases). The CDR3 runs 16 residues. Germline V CDR1 and CDR2: SGHNT, YENEEA. Trimming took 1 base from V and 6 from J, leaving 15 bases between them. The CDR3 spells CASSLGQQGFAGELFF. DNA for the CDR3: TGTGCCAGCAGCTTAGGGCAACAGGGTTTCGCCGGGGAGCTGTTTTTT.

The chain carries TRBV19 and TRBJ2-3; TRBD2 agrees at 13 bases. With V trimmed by 5 bases and J by 0 bases, 8 bases remained unmatched. CDR1 is LNHDA and CDR2 is SQIVND in the germline V gene (reference sequence). The CDR3 is 18 amino acids. CDR3 in DNA: TGTGCCAGTAGTGGCGGGACTAGCGGGATCCCTAGCACAGATACGCAGTATTTT. It codes for CASSGGTSGIPSTDTQYF.

The rearrangement uses TRBV7-8 and TRBJ2-7, with D unresolved. This CDR3 has 15 residues. From germline, CDR1 is SGHVS and CDR2 FQNEAQ. V was cut by 0 bases and J by 2 bases, with 11 bases left in between. The chain's CDR3 is CASSLAGGETYEQYF. CDR3 coding DNA: TGTGCCAGCAGCTTAGCCGGCGGAGAAACCTACGAGCAGTACTTC.

The chain employs TRBV27 and TRBJ1-5, with D possibly matching TRBD1 (5 bases). Trimming removed 5 bases at V and 11 bases at J, with 19 bases between. Germline V gene lookup returns CDR1 MNHEY and CDR2 SMNVEV (reference sequence). The CDR3 is made up of 14 amino acids. CDR3 sequence reads: CASSPQGFGTAQHF. CDR3 nucleotide sequence: TGTGCCAGCAGTCCTCAGGGTTTCGGAACGGCCCAGCATTTT.

The J gene is TRBJ2-2, the V gene TRBV30; no firm D call. V was clipped by 0 bases and J by 6 bases, with 8 bases between them. CDR1 and CDR2 from the germline V gene are GTSNPN and SVGIG (reference sequence). This CDR3 has 13 amino acids. The CDR3: CAWSVLAAGELFF. CDR3 nucleotide sequence: TGTGCCTGGAGTGTACTCGCGGCCGGGGAGCTGTTTTTT.

This clone was counted a single time. The chain has TRBV30 and TRBJ1-2; 8 positions agree with TRBD1. V dropped 2 bases and J dropped 7; count of bases not matched to a gene: 6. This CDR3 is 13 amino acids long. Per the germline V gene, CDR1 is GTSNPN and CDR2 is SVGIG (reference sequence). The CDR3 nucleotides are TGTGCCTGGAGTCCCGGACAGGGTTCTGGCTACACCTTC. This encodes CAWSPGQGSGYTF.

The chain recombines TRBV28 with TRBJ2-7; 9 nucleotides agree with TRBD1. The germline gives CDR1 MDHEN, CDR2 SYDVKM. V dropped 6 bases and J dropped 1; count of bases not matched to a gene: 7. The CDR3 consists of 15 residues. The CDR3 DNA sequence: TGTGCCAGCAGCGTACCGGGACAGGGTTCCTACGAGCAGTACTTC. Residues: CASSVPGQGSYEQYF.

J is TRBJ2-7 and V is TRBV10-3; D remains unclear. From germline, CDR1 is ENHRY and CDR2 SYGVKD. V was shortened by 0 bases and J by 2 bases, with 5 bases between the two germline ends. This CDR3 has 13 amino acids. The CDR3 is CAISESATYEQYF. CDR3 bases: TGTGCCATCAGTGAGTCGGCCACCTACGAGCAGTACTTC.

This rearrangement joins TRBV5-6 to TRBJ2-7; TRBD1 might be the D (6 bases). The CDR3 sequence is 13 residues long. Deletions cut 5 bases from V and 1 base from J, with 10 bases between. Germline V gives CDR1 SGHDT, CDR2 YYEEEE. The CDR3 loop reads CASSFGQSYEQYF. DNA for the CDR3: TGTGCCAGCAGTTTTGGACAGTCCTACGAGCAGTACTTC.

This chain connects TRBV28 to TRBJ1-1; 9 positions agree with TRBD1. Unmatched junction bases numbered 4, after V lost 5 bases and J lost 0 bases. Germline CDR1 reads MDHEN; CDR2 reads SYDVKM. The CDR3 covers 15 residues. CDR3 loop: CASSTTGGVNTEAFF. In DNA, the CDR3 is TGTGCCAGCAGTACGACAGGGGGGGTGAACACTGAAGCTTTCTTT.

The V and J genes are TRBV7-6 and TRBJ2-1; TRBD2 might be the D (6 bases). CDR3 length: 18 residues. Trimming pared 5 bases from V and 0 bases from J, leaving 20 bases between. Germline V lookup: CDR1 SGHVS, CDR2 FNYEAQ. The CDR3 DNA follows: TGTGCCAGCAGCACGACTGGGGGGAGAATCTCCTCCTACAATGAGCAGTTCTTC. Its translation: CASSTTGGRISSYNEQFF.

The DNA of the CDR3 is TGCGCCAGCAGCTTGCTAGGACAGGGTAACGAGCAGTACTTC. This gives the protein CASSLLGQGNEQYF. The chain links TRBV5-1 to TRBJ2-7; 8 bases are shared with TRBD1. CDR1 and CDR2 from the germline V gene are SGHRS and YFSETQ. Trimming removed 1 base from V and 5 bases from J; junction bases left unmatched: 5. The CDR3 contains 14 residues.

This clone was seen more than once but under ten times. The rearrangement joins TRBV25-1 to TRBJ2-7; a possible D gene is TRBD2 (6 bases). CDR1 MGHDK and CDR2 SYGVNS come from the germline V gene. V was cut by 3 bases and J by 2 bases, with 17 bases left in between. The CDR3 is 16 amino acids. For the CDR3, the DNA is TGTGCCAGCAGTGAGGGAGGTTGGGACCTAACCTACGAGCAGTACTTC. This encodes CASSEGGWDLTYEQYF.

The chain has TRBV6-5 and TRBJ1-3, with TRBD1 matching 8 bases. Germline-derived CDR1 and CDR2 are MNHEY and SVGAGI. The CDR3 is made up of 15 amino acids. With 6 bases clipped from V and 0 bases from J, the junction kept 4 bases outside the gene matches. CDR3 residues: CASRLTGGSGNTIYF. The CDR3 DNA reads TGTGCCAGCAGACTAACAGGGGGCTCTGGAAACACCATATATTTT.

Here the CDR3 DNA reads TGTGCCAGCAGCCCCTCCGACAGGGGATCGTATGGCTACACCTTC. It yields the protein CASSPSDRGSYGYTF. The chain links TRBV28 to TRBJ1-2; 8 bases match TRBD1. The germline V gene encodes CDR1 MDHEN and CDR2 SYDVKM. J was trimmed by 5 bases and V by 6 bases; bases with no gene match: 11. The CDR3 length is 15 residues.